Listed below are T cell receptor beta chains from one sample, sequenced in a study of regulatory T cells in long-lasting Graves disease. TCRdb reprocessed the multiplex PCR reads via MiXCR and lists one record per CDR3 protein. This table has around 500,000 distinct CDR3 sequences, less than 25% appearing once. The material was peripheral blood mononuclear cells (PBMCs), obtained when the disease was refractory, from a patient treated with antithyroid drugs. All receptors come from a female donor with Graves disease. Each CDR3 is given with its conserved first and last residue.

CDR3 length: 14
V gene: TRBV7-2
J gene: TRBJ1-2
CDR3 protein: CASSRDGTNYGYTF

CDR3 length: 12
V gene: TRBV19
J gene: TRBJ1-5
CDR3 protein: CARGRGGQPQHF

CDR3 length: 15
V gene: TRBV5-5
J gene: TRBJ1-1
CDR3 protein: CASSSPGTRNTEAFF

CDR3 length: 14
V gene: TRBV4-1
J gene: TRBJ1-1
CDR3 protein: CASSHLGQGTEAFF

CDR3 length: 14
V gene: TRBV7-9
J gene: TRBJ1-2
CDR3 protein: CASSLVRREYGYTF

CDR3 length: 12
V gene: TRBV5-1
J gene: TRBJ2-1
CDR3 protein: CASSLVRNEQFF

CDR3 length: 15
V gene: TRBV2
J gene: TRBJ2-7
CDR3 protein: CASRPVLQESYEQYF

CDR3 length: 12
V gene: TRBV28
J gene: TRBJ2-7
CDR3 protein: CASGPPGYEQYF

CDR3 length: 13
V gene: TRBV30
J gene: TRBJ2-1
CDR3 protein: CAWSVGLENEQFF

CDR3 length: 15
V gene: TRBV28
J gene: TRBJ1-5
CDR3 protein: CASSFDDRTNQPQHF

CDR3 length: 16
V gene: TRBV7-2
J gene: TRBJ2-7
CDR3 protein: CASSLPQRQVTYEQYF

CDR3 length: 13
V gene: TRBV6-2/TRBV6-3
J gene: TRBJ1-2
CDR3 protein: CASRGTGGWGYTF

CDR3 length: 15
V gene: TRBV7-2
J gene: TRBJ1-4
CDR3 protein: CASSLDGVENEKLFF

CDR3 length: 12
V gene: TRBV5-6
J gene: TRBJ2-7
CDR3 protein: CASSLTLGEQYF

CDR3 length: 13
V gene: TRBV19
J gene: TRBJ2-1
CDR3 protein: CASTEPNRVEQFF

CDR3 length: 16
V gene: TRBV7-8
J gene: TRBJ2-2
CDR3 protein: CASSSYRRTVDRELFF

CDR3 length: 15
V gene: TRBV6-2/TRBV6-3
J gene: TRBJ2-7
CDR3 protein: CASSYRLAGFDEQYF

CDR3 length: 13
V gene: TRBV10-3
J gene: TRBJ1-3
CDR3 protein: CAITTGVGNTIYF

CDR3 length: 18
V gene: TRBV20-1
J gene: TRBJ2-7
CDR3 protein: CSASTTFLPTSRLFEQYF

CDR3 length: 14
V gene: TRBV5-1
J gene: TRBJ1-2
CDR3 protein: CASSSTGAGGGYTF

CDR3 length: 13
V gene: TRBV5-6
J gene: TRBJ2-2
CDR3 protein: CASSPRLTGELFF

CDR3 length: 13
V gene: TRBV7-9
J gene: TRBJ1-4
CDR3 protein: CASSFRVGEKLFF